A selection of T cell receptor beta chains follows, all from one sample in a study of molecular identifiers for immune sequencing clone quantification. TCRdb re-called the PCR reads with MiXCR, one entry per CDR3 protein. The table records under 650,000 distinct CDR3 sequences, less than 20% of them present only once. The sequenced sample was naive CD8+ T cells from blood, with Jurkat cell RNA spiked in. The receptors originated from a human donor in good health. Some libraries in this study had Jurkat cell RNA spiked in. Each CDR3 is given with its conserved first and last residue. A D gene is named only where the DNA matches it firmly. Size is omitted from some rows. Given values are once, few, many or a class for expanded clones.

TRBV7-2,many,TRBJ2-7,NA,TGTGCCAGCAGCTTTCTACAGCCGCAATACGAGCAGTACTTC,CASSFLQPQYEQYF
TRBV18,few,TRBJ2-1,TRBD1,TGTGCCAGCTCATCAAGATCGGGACAGGGGGCCTATGAGCAGTTCTTC,CASSSRSGQGAYEQFF
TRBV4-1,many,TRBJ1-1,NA,TGCGCCAGCAGCCAAGATAGGACACTGAACACTGAAGCTTTCTTT,CASSQDRTLNTEAFF
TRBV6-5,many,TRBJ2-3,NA,TGTGCCAAACCCGCTGATCCTAGCACAGATACGCAGTATTTT,CAKPADPSTDTQYF
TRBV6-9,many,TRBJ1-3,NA,TGTGCCAGCAGTTATATAGGGGGGGCCCGACGGAGGGACTCTGGAAACACCATATATTTT,CASSYIGGARRRDSGNTIYF
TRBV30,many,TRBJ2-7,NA,TGTGCCTGGAGTGCCCCTGCCGAGCAGTACTTC,CAWSAPAEQYF
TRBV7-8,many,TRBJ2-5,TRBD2,TGTGCCAGCAGCTCCTACAACCTTGGACTAGCGGGGGGCGTGTACCAAGAGACCCAGTACTTC,CASSSYNLGLAGGVYQETQYF
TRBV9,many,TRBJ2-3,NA,TGTGCCAGCAGCGTAGGGGCCTCAGATACGCAGTATTTT,CASSVGASDTQYF
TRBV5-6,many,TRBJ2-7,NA,TGTGCCAGCAGCTTGAGTAGTTCCCACGAGCAGTACTTC,CASSLSSSHEQYF
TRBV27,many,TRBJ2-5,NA,TGTGCCAGCAGTTTATCGGGGGGAAAGAGACCCCAGTACTTC,CASSLSGGKRPQYF
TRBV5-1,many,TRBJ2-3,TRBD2,TGCGCCAGCAGCTTGAGACTAGCGAGAAGCACAGATACGCAGTATTTT,CASSLRLARSTDTQYF
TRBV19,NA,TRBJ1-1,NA,TGTGCCAGTAGTATAGATCGCGTCTCCCCTGAAGCTTTCTTT,CASSIDRVSPEAFF
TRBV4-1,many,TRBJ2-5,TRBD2,TGCGCCAGCAGCCACCGAGCGGGAGACCAAGAGACCCAGTACTTC,CASSHRAGDQETQYF
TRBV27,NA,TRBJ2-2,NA,TGTGCCAGCAGTTTACTAGGGGTTGGGGGGACCGGGGAGCTGTTTTTT,CASSLLGVGGTGELFF
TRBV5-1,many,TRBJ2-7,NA,TGCGCCAGCAGCCTAGGACAGCACAGATCCTACGAGCAGTACTTC,CASSLGQHRSYEQYF
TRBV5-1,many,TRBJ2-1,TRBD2,TGCGCCAGCAGCAAAGCGGGGGGGCCCTACAATGAGCAGTTCTTC,CASSKAGGPYNEQFF
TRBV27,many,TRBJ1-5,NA,TGTGCCAGCAGGCTACAGGGTTCCGATCAGCCCCAGCATTTT,CASRLQGSDQPQHF
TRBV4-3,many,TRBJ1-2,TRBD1,TGCGCCAGCAGCCAAGATCCGGGGACAGGGGTCCATGGCTACACCTTC,CASSQDPGTGVHGYTF
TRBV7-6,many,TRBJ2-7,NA,TGTGCCAGCAGCCCCCGACAGTTTTACGAGCAGTACTTC,CASSPRQFYEQYF
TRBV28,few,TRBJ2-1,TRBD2,TGTGCCAGCAGTTTATGGGCAGCGGGAGGGGCTAAGAATGAGCAGTTCTTC,CASSLWAAGGAKNEQFF
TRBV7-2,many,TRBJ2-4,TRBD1,TGTGCCAGCAGCTTAGAAGGGACAGTCTTTTTCGAAAACATTCAGTACTTC,CASSLEGTVFFENIQYF
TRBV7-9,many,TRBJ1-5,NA,TGTGCCAGCAGCTCCTCCACTACACCCAATCAGCCCCAGCATTTT,CASSSSTTPNQPQHF
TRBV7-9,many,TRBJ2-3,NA,TGTGCCAGCAGCCCCGAATTGACAGATACGCAGTATTTT,CASSPELTDTQYF
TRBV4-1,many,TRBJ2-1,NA,TGCGCCAGCAGCCAAGTGCCCGGGGACTCCTACAATGAGCAGTTCTTC,CASSQVPGDSYNEQFF
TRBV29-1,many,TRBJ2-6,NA,TGCAGCGTTAAGGACGGGTTTTCTGGGGCCAACGTCCTGACTTTC,CSVKDGFSGANVLTF
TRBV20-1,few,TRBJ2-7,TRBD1,TGCAGTGCTAGAGATTGGGACAGGGGAATCTACGAGCAGTACTTC,CSARDWDRGIYEQYF
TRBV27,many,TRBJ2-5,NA,TGTGCCAGCAGATATTCTGGTAGCCCGGAGACCCAGTACTTC,CASRYSGSPETQYF
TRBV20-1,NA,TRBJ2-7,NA,TGCAGTGCTAGACAAGGGACCGCATACGAGCAGTACTTC,CSARQGTAYEQYF
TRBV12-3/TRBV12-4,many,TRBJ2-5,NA,TGTGCCAGCAGTAACGACGGATACCAAGAGACCCAGTACTTC,CASSNDGYQETQYF
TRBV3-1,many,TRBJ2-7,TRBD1,TGTGCCAGCAGCCAAGATATAGGGACAGCCCAGTACGAGCAGTACTTC,CASSQDIGTAQYEQYF
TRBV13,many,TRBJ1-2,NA,TGTGCCAGCAGCTTCTATGGAGAGGATGGCTACACCTTC,CASSFYGEDGYTF
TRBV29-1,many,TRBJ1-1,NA,TGCAGCGCTGGGACCGAGAACACTGAAGCTTTCTTT,CSAGTENTEAFF
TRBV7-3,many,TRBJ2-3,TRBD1,TGTGCCAGCAGCTCCACAGGGGGCACCTACACAGATACGCAGTATTTT,CASSSTGGTYTDTQYF
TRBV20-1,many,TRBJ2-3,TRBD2,TGCAGTGCCTCCGCACTAGCGGGAGGGTTCACAGATACGCAGTATTTT,CSASALAGGFTDTQYF
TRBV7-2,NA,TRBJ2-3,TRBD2,TGTGCCAGCAGCTTAGATGTGGCGGGTAGCGGGGGGGCGGGCACAGATACGCAGTATTTT,CASSLDVAGSGGAGTDTQYF
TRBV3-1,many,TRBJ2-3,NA,TGTGCCAGCAGTCAAGAAAGGTCGGCAGATACGCAGTATTTT,CASSQERSADTQYF
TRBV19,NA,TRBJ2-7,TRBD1,TGTGCCAGTAGTCCAGGACAGGGCCCCTACGGGCAGTACTTC,CASSPGQGPYGQYF
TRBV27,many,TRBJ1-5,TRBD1,TGTGCCAGCAGTTTTACAGGGGCATCTCAGCCCCAGCATTTT,CASSFTGASQPQHF
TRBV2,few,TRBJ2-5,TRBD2,TGTGCCAGCAGCCAAGGGGAGGGGAAAGCGGGAGACGCCCCCCAAGAGACCCAGTACTTC,CASSQGEGKAGDAPQETQYF
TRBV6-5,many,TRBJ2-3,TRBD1,TGTGCCAGCAGTGACCGACAGGGCTACACAGATACGCAGTATTTT,CASSDRQGYTDTQYF
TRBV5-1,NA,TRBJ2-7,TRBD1,TGCGCCAGCAGCCTATTGGGGGGACAGGACGAGCAGTACTTC,CASSLLGGQDEQYF
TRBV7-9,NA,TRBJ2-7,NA,TGTGCCAGCAGCTTAGTGGGGGGGCCCCACGAGCAGTGCTTC,CASSLVGGPHEQCF
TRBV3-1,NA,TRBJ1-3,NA,TGTGCCAGCAGCCAAACAGCCCTTGGCTCCTCTTCTGGAAACACCATATATTTT,CASSQTALGSSSGNTIYF
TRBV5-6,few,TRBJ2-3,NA,TGTGCCAGCAGCTTGGAGGAGAGGACAGATACGCAGTATTTT,CASSLEERTDTQYF
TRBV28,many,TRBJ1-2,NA,TGTGCCAGCAGTTTCAGCCGATCGAATCGCTACACCTTC,CASSFSRSNRYTF
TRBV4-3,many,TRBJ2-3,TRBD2,TGCGCCAGCAGCCAAGGGCTAGCGGGGGCCTTCACAGATACGCAGTATTTT,CASSQGLAGAFTDTQYF
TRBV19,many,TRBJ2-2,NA,TGTGCCAGTAGTGTCAGGGGGGCGAACACCGGGGAGCTGTTTTTT,CASSVRGANTGELFF
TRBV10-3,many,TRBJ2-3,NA,TGTGCCACTCTAGGGTTCCCTAGCACAGATACGCAGTATTTT,CATLGFPSTDTQYF
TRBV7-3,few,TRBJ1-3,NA,TGTGCCAGCAGCTTAGGGGGGGGATACGAAAACACCATATATTTT,CASSLGGGYENTIYF
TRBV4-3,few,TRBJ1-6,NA,TGCGCCAGCAGCCAAGGCGTTAGCATCTCCTATAATTCACCCCTCCACTTT,CASSQGVSISYNSPLHF